This TCR beta chain was documented in a study of T cells expressing NK-cell markers. Study-wide points: Leadership of the CD3+CD56-NKG2C+ fraction also belonged to these clonotypes in several donors.

The germline V gene encodes CDR1 SGHAT and CDR2 FQNNGV. The CDR3 has 18 residues. TCRdb reprocessed the 5' RACE reads; each CDR3 protein has one entry and no DNA is given. The sample spans about 21,000 distinct CDR3 sequences; the ten largest clones claim 58%. Of note for this clonotype: The antigen is not known.

This receptor was identified in a man aged 18-69 years in good health. The chain combines TRBV11-2 with TRBJ2-3; the TCRdb call, TRBD2, lacks DNA for checking. Sequenced material: blood T cells: a sorted CD56 or NKG2C T cell subset, CD4+ or CD8+ T cells, or bulk PBMC T cells (not recorded which). The CDR3 reads CASRTQTSGGFSTDTQYF.